The next 19 T cell receptor beta chains were all read from a single sample in a study of radiotherapy plus CTLA-4 blockade in lung cancer. TCRdb keeps only in-frame clones here, not all; method: immunoSEQ multiplex PCR. Here the sample spans around 43,000 clones, roughly 75% being singletons. The sequencing here drew on peripheral blood, taken from a patient treated with radiotherapy plus ipilimumab. The receptors were sampled from a human donor with non-small cell lung cancer who had stable disease on radiotherapy plus ipilimumab.

The V and J genes are TRBV7-8 and TRBJ2-7; 9 positions match TRBD1. This CDR3 is 15 amino acids long. V lost 3 bases to trimming and J lost 6 bases; unmatched junction nucleotides: 9. Per germline, CDR1 SGHVS and CDR2 FQNEAQ. The CDR3 nucleotides read TGTGCCAGCAGCTTGGACTCGGACAGGGGACGCGAGCAGTACTTC. This gives the protein CASSLDSDRGREQYF.

The chain combines TRBV7-8 with TRBJ2-1; D is possibly TRBD2 (6 bases). CDR3 size: 15 residues. The V end was cut by 2 bases, the J end by 1 base, with 9 bases between. From germline, CDR1 is SGHVS and CDR2 FQNEAQ. The CDR3 nucleotides read TGTGCCAGCAGCTTAACTAGCTGGTCCTACAATGAGCAGTTCTTC. Its translation: CASSLTSWSYNEQFF.

This sequence joins TRBV2 and TRBJ2-3; a possible D gene is TRBD1 (6 bases). Germline CDR1 is SNHLY and CDR2 is FYNNEI. Trimming removed 8 bases at V and 2 bases at J, with 11 bases between. This CDR3 contains 13 residues. CDR3 sequence: CASRGQTTDTQYF. The CDR3 DNA sequence: TGTGCCAGCCGGGGACAAACCACAGATACGCAGTATTTT.

This clone has more than one count but fewer than ten. J is TRBJ1-2 and V is TRBV6-1; D may be TRBD1 (6 bases). The CDR3 sequence is 15 residues long. V was pared by 2 bases and J by 3 bases, with 13 bases between. Per germline, CDR1 MNHNS and CDR2 SASEGT. CDR3 coding DNA: TGTGCCAGCAGTGAACGACAGGCCTGGGACTATGGCTACACCTTC. Its translation is CASSERQAWDYGYTF.

The sample holds one count of this clone. The chain has TRBV18 and TRBJ2-2, with a tentative D call TRBD1 (5 bases). The CDR3 loop spans 14 amino acids. V lost 1 base, J lost 5 bases, and 8 bases lay in between. From germline, CDR1 is KGHSH and CDR2 LQKENI. This CDR3 reads CASSPRGVTGELFF. The CDR3 coding sequence is TGTGCCAGCTCACCACGGGGCGTGACCGGGGAGCTGTTTTTT.

CDR3 protein: CASSLRPLGDYGYTF. CDR3 nucleotide sequence: TGTGCCAGCAGCTTACGCCCACTAGGAGACTATGGCTACACCTTC. The rearrangement uses TRBV6-5 and TRBJ1-2; D not certain. The V gene lost 6 bases and the J gene lost 3 bases, with 17 bases spanning the gap. CDR1 is MNHEY and CDR2 is SVGAGI in the germline V gene. This CDR3 comprises 15 residues.

The chain recombines TRBV9 with TRBJ1-1, with D unresolved. Trimming cost V 0 bases and J 2 bases, with 8 bases left between them. Germline CDR1 reads SGDLS; CDR2 reads YYNGEE. This CDR3 contains 14 residues. The CDR3 bases are TGTGCCAGCAGCGTAGGGGCAGATAACACTGAAGCTTTCTTT. Translated: CASSVGADNTEAFF.

The chain couples TRBV30 to TRBJ1-6, with no clear D. This CDR3 spans 13 amino acids. Germline CDR1 GTSNPN, CDR2 SVGIG (reference sequence). Between the trimmed V and J ends, which lost 4 bases and 8 bases, there was a span of 12 bases. The CDR3 DNA follows: TGTGCCTGGAACGAGGGTTCCGATTCACCCCTCCACTTT. Translated, it gives CAWNEGSDSPLHF.

The V and J genes are TRBV2 and TRBJ1-6; no definite D call. Germline V lookup: CDR1 SNHLY, CDR2 FYNNEI. V was trimmed by 3 bases and J by 7 bases, leaving 10 bases between them. The CDR3 totals 14 residues. CDR3 amino acids: CASSDGGPNSPLHF. The CDR3, as DNA: TGTGCCAGCAGTGATGGTGGGCCGAATTCACCCCTCCACTTT.

This clone was seen once. In nucleotides, the CDR3 is TGTGCCAGCAGCTTGGGGGGGGCGAACACCGGGGAGCTGTTTTTT. As protein: CASSLGGANTGELFF. V gene TRBV5-4 combines with J gene TRBJ2-2; D is possibly TRBD2 (6 bases). The CDR3 is 15 residues long. Trimming shortened V by 0 bases and J by 0 bases, and 6 bases separated the two germline ends. Germline-derived CDR1 and CDR2 are SGHNT and YYREEE (reference sequence).

Only a few counts were recorded for this clone. The V call is TRBV6-6, the J call TRBJ1-2, with TRBD1 matching 9 bases. The CDR3 totals 13 residues. The V gene end was trimmed by 6 bases and the J gene end by 8 bases; junction bases not matched to a gene: 7. Germline V lookup: CDR1 MNHNY, CDR2 SVGAGI (reference sequence). The CDR3 protein is CASSRTGDGGYTF. CDR3 sequence (DNA): TGTGCCAGCAGCCGGACAGGGGATGGGGGCTACACCTTC.

The chain carries TRBV4-1 and TRBJ2-7; possibly TRBD1 for D (6 bases). V was trimmed by 8 bases and J by 1 base, leaving 18 bases between them. CDR3 length equals 15 residues. Germline loops: CDR1 MGHRA, CDR2 YSYEKL. CDR3 region: CASGPPTGLSYEQYF. The CDR3 DNA sequence: TGCGCCAGCGGCCCTCCGACAGGTTTATCCTACGAGCAGTACTTC.

Comments on this clone: Other DNA variants within this sample encode the same CDR3. The J gene is TRBJ2-7, the V gene TRBV29-1, with 10 bases aligning to TRBD1. This CDR3 contains 13 residues. V gave up 6 bases and J gave up 3 bases; unmatched junction bases: 5. Per germline, CDR1 SQVTM and CDR2 ANQGSEA. CDR3 nucleotide sequence: TGCAGCGTGAGACAGGGGGCTAGCTACGAGCAGTACTTC. Its protein is CSVRQGASYEQYF.

V and J are TRBV10-2 and TRBJ1-1; unclear D gene. There are 13 residues in the CDR3. V was pared by 5 bases and J by 6 bases, with 13 bases between. CDR1 is WSHSY and CDR2 is SAAADI in the germline V gene. The CDR3 here is CASSFQRGAEAFF. In nucleotides, the CDR3 is TGCGCCAGCAGTTTTCAACGCGGGGCTGAAGCTTTCTTT.

This clone was recorded once. The chain couples TRBV6-5 to TRBJ1-4; the D is unclear. V gave up 9 bases and J gave up 8 bases, with 16 bases separating them. Looked up from germline, CDR1 is MNHEY and CDR2 is SVGAGI. The CDR3 has 13 residues. The CDR3 DNA follows: TGTGCCAGGACTTCGGGGTATAGGGAAAAACTGTTTTTT. This translates into CARTSGYREKLFF.

V gene TRBV9 combines with J gene TRBJ1-6; D is undetermined. This CDR3 region has 15 residues. Germline V gene data show CDR1 as SGDLS and CDR2 as YYNGEE. The germline V and J ends were trimmed by 0 bases and 7 bases, with 11 bases remaining between them. CDR3: CASSVAPGGNSPLHF. In DNA form, the CDR3 reads TGTGCCAGCAGCGTAGCTCCAGGCGGGAATTCACCCCTCCACTTT.

V usage is TRBV19 and J usage is TRBJ2-7, with D perhaps matching TRBD2 (5 bases). Looked up from germline, CDR1 is LNHDA and CDR2 is SQIVND (reference sequence). The CDR3 length is 14 residues. The V end lost 3 bases, the J end lost 4 bases, and 13 bases lay between the germline ends. The CDR3 DNA is TGTGCCAGTAGTATCGGCACCCGGGGTTACGAGCAGTACTTC. It codes for CASSIGTRGYEQYF.

The genes are TRBV10-3 and TRBJ1-2, with TRBD1 as a possible D gene (5 bases). CDR3 length: 15 amino acids. In germline, CDR1 is ENHRY, CDR2 SYGVKD. V lost 0 bases, J lost 4 bases, and 12 bases lay in between. This CDR3 is CAISESEGHGYGYTF. The CDR3, as DNA: TGTGCCATCAGTGAGTCGGAGGGGCACGGCTATGGCTACACCTTC.

This chain joins TRBV7-9 and TRBJ1-2; D is uncertain. Deletions cut 5 bases from V and 5 bases from J, with 15 bases between. CDR1 SEHNR and CDR2 FQNEAQ come from the germline V gene (reference sequence). The CDR3 is 14 residues long. As DNA, the CDR3 is TGTGCCAGCAGCCCCGCTCCCCAGGCGTATGGCTACACCTTC. As protein: CASSPAPQAYGYTF.